This T cell receptor (beta chain) is from a study of identical twins. Study-level results: Twin pairs had excess sharing that was weaker in beta out-of-frame sequences. Insertion counts were lower in abundant cord blood beta clonotypes, a trend that memory repertoires did not show. Among out-of-frame alpha sequences shared by twins, low generation probability occurred in excess.

This clonotype was picked up many times. Its antigen is as yet unknown. TCRdb recomputed calls from the 5' RACE reads with MiXCR, one row per CDR3 protein. The sample carries approximately 700,000 distinct CDR3 sequences, roughly 6% recorded once. Healthy Caucasians supplied all donations. Germline V CDR1 and CDR2: DFQATT, SNEGSKA (reference sequence). V gave up 5 bases and J gave up 0 bases; unmatched junction bases: 12. The CDR3 totals 17 residues. The sequenced material came from naive T cells sorted from blood. The chain joins TRBV20-1 to TRBJ1-4; TRBD1 matches at 7 bases. The TCR sequence derives from a man between 18 and 35 years old in good health. This CDR3 is CSALLPTGTATNEKLFF. In DNA, the CDR3 is TGCAGTGCTCTTCTGCCCACAGGGACAGCAACTAATGAAAAACTGTTTTTT.